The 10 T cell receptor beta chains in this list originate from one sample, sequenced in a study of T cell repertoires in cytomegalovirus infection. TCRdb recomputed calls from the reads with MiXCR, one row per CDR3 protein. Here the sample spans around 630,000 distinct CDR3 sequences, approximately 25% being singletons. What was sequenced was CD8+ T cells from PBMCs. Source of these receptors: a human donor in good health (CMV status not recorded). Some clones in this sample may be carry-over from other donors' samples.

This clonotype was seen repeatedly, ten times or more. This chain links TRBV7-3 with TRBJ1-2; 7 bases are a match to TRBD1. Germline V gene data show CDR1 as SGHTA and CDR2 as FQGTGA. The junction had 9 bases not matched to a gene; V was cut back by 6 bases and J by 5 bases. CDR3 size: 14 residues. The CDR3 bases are TGTGCCAGCAGACAAACCGGGACAGAATATGGCTACACCTTC. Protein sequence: CASRQTGTEYGYTF.

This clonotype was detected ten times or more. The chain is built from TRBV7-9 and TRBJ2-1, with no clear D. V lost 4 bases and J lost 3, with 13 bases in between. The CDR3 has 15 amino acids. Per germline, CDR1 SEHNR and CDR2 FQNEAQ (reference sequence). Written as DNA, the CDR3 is TGTGCCAGCAGCTCCGCGACGAAAAACTACAATGAGCAGTTCTTC. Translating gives CASSSATKNYNEQFF.

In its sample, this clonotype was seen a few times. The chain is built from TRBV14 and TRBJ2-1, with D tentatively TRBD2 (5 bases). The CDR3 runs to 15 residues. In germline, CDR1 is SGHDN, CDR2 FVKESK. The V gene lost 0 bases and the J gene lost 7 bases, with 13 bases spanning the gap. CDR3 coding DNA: TGTGCCAGCAGCCAAGATCTCGGGGTAAGAAATGAGCAGTTCTTC. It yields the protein CASSQDLGVRNEQFF.

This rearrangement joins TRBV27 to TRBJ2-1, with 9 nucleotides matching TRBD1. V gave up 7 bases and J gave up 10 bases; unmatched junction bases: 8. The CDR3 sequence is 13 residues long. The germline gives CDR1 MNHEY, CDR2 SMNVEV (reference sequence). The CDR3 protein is CASINRGTGEQFF. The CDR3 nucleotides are TGTGCCAGCATTAACAGGGGGACAGGGGAGCAGTTCTTC.

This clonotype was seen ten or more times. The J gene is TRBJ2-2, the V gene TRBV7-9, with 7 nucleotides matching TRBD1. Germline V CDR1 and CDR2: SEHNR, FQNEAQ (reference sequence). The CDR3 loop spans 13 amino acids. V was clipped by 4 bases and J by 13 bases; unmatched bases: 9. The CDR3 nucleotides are TGTGCCAGCAGCTCCGAGGGGACAGTCGCGCTGTTTTTT. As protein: CASSSEGTVALFF.

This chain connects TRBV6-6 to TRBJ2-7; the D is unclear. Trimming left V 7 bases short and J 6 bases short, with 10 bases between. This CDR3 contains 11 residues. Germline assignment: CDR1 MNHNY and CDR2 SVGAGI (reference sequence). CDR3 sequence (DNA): TGTGCCAGCACCAACCTCGTCGAGCAGTACGTC. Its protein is CASTNLVEQYV.

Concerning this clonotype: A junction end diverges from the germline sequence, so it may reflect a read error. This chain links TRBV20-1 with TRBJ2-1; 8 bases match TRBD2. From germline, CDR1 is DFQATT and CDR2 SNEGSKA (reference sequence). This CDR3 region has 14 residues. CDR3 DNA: TGCAGTGCTAGTGCAGCCACTAGCGGCAATGAGCAGCTCTTC. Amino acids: CSASAATSGNEQLF.

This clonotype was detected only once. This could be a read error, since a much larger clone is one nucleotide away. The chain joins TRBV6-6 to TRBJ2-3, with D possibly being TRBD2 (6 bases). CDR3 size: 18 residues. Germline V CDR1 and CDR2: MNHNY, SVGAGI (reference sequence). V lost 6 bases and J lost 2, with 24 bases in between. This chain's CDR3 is CASRYGGGQFPSTDTQYF. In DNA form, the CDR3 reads TGTGCCAGCAGATACGGTGGAGGGCAATTTCCATCCACAGATACGCAGTATTTT.

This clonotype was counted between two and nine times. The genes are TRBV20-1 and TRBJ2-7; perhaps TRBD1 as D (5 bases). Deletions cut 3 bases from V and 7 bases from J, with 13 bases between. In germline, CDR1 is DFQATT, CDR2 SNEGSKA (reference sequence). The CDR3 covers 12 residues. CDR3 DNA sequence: TGCAGTGCTAGTCGGTCCACAGGAGAGCAGTACGTC. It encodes CSASRSTGEQYV.

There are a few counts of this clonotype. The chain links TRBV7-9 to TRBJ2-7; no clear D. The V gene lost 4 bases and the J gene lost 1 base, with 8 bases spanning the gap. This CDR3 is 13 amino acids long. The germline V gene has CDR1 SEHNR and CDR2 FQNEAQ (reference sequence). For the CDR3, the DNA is TGTGCCAGCAGCTCCCCTGGTTCCTACGAGCAGTACTTC. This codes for CASSSPGSYEQYF.